Sequencing of this T cell receptor beta chain was carried out in a study of T cell repertoires in cytomegalovirus infection. J gave up 5 bases and V 6 bases, and 11 bases lay outside the gene matches. CDR1 and CDR2 from the germline V gene are SQVTM and ANQGSEA. This CDR3 has 15 residues. TCRdb analysed the reads with MiXCR anew, one entry per CDR3 protein. Of 750,000 to 900,000 distinct CDR3 sequences in the sample, 25% to 35% were seen once. In the case of this clonotype: The antigen is undetermined.

The TCR sequence derives from a human donor in good health (CMV status not recorded). Some clones in this sample may be carry-over from other donors' samples. This material consisted of cultured CD8+ T cells from PBMCs, taken from culture after CMV antigen stimulation. The J gene is TRBJ2-3, the V gene TRBV29-1, with TRBD2 identical over 10 bases. CDR3 loop: CSVPSGLAGEDTQYF. The CDR3, as DNA: TGCAGCGTGCCAAGCGGGCTAGCGGGGGAAGATACGCAGTATTTT.